Listed below are T cell receptor beta chains from one sample, sequenced in a study of shared clonotypes between healthy human individuals. TCRdb's copy holds only in-frame clones and misses some; the assay was immunoSEQ multiplex PCR. The sample contains approximately 480,000 clones, nearly 80% of which appear only once. Source material: PBMCs. The receptors originated from a woman in her thirties or forties in good health. Some clones in this sample may be carry-over from other donors' samples. Both conserved end residues are part of each CDR3. The D gene is left open where the match is weak. Not every row has a clone size; where given, it reads once, few, many or a size class.

d_gene: NA; abundance: NA; j_gene: TRBJ2-2; v_gene: TRBV2; CDR3nt: TGTGCCAGCGGGCCGGGACCGACGTTCGCGAACACCGGGGAGCTGTTTTTT; CDR3aa: CASGPGPTFANTGELFF
d_gene: TRBD1; abundance: NA; j_gene: TRBJ1-3; v_gene: TRBV4-3; CDR3nt: TGCGCCAGCAGCCCTGGGACAGGGGTTGGAAACACCATATATTTT; CDR3aa: CASSPGTGVGNTIYF
d_gene: NA; abundance: NA; j_gene: TRBJ2-7; v_gene: TRBV29-1; CDR3nt: TGCAGCGTCTTGCCTCTGACAAGAAACTCCTACGAGCAGTACTTC; CDR3aa: CSVLPLTRNSYEQYF
d_gene: NA; abundance: NA; j_gene: TRBJ2-1; v_gene: TRBV5-1; CDR3nt: TGCGCCAGCAGCTTCGGTAATGAGCAGTTCTTC; CDR3aa: CASSFGNEQFF
d_gene: NA; abundance: NA; j_gene: TRBJ2-2; v_gene: TRBV28; CDR3nt: TGTGCCAGCAGTTTGTCGCGGTCCGGGGAGCTGTTTTTT; CDR3aa: CASSLSRSGELFF
d_gene: NA; abundance: NA; j_gene: TRBJ2-2; v_gene: TRBV5-5; CDR3nt: TGTGCCAGCAGCGACACTAGGACAGCGTGGGAGCTGTTTTTT; CDR3aa: CASSDTRTAWELFF
d_gene: TRBD1; abundance: NA; j_gene: TRBJ2-2; v_gene: TRBV11-1; CDR3nt: TGTGCCAGCAGCTTAGGAACAGGGGAAACCGGGGAGCTGTTTTTT; CDR3aa: CASSLGTGETGELFF
d_gene: NA; abundance: NA; j_gene: TRBJ2-3; v_gene: TRBV4-1; CDR3nt: TGCGCCAGCAGCCGACTATGGACAGACACAGATACGCAGTATTTT; CDR3aa: CASSRLWTDTDTQYF
d_gene: NA; abundance: NA; j_gene: TRBJ2-7; v_gene: TRBV7-2; CDR3nt: TGTGCCAGCAGCCCAGACAGGCAAAGGGTGCAGTACTTC; CDR3aa: CASSPDRQRVQYF
d_gene: NA; abundance: NA; j_gene: TRBJ1-5; v_gene: TRBV18; CDR3nt: TGTGCCAGCACCCGGGGGCAGACCAATCAGCCCCAGCATTTT; CDR3aa: CASTRGQTNQPQHF
d_gene: NA; abundance: NA; j_gene: TRBJ1-5; v_gene: TRBV7-8; CDR3nt: TGTGCCAGCAGCTTAGGTGGGTCTGGTCAGCCCCAGCATTTT; CDR3aa: CASSLGGSGQPQHF
d_gene: NA; abundance: NA; j_gene: TRBJ2-7; v_gene: TRBV2; CDR3nt: TGTGCCAGCAGTGAAGGGGCCGTGGGGCGCGAGCAGTACTTC; CDR3aa: CASSEGAVGREQYF
d_gene: NA; abundance: NA; j_gene: TRBJ2-3; v_gene: TRBV28; CDR3nt: TGTGCCAGCATGACAGCTAACGGGGGCACAGATACGCAGTATTTT; CDR3aa: CASMTANGGTDTQYF
d_gene: NA; abundance: many; j_gene: TRBJ2-3; v_gene: TRBV5-1; CDR3nt: TGCGCCAGCAGCGTCTACGGGACACCCGGTTCAGATACGCAGTATTTT; CDR3aa: CASSVYGTPGSDTQYF
d_gene: TRBD1; abundance: few; j_gene: TRBJ1-1; v_gene: TRBV12-5; CDR3nt: TGTGCTAGTGGCCGGCAGGGGGTGAACACTGAAGCTTTCTTT; CDR3aa: CASGRQGVNTEAFF
d_gene: TRBD1; abundance: NA; j_gene: TRBJ2-3; v_gene: TRBV5-4; CDR3nt: TGTGCCAGCAGCTCGGGAACAGGGGGCACAGATACGCAGTATTTT; CDR3aa: CASSSGTGGTDTQYF
d_gene: TRBD2; abundance: NA; j_gene: TRBJ2-1; v_gene: TRBV18; CDR3nt: TGTGCCAGCTCACCACCCCGACTAGCGTGGAATGAGCAGTTCTTC; CDR3aa: CASSPPRLAWNEQFF
d_gene: NA; abundance: NA; j_gene: TRBJ1-1; v_gene: TRBV25-1; CDR3nt: TGTGCCACCTCTCGGGAGGGTGGGACTGAAGCTTTCTTT; CDR3aa: CATSREGGTEAFF
d_gene: TRBD1; abundance: NA; j_gene: TRBJ2-7; v_gene: TRBV14; CDR3nt: TGTGCCAGCAGCCAGTGGGACAGGGAATACGAGCAGTACTTC; CDR3aa: CASSQWDREYEQYF
d_gene: TRBD2; abundance: NA; j_gene: TRBJ2-1; v_gene: TRBV7-2; CDR3nt: TGTGCCAGCAGCTTAGGACTAGCGGTCAAGCAGTTCTTC; CDR3aa: CASSLGLAVKQFF
d_gene: NA; abundance: once; j_gene: TRBJ2-7; v_gene: TRBV10-2; CDR3nt: TGCGCCAGCAGTGAGGAGGCGGGAAGCTCCTACGAGCAGTACTTC; CDR3aa: CASSEEAGSSYEQYF
d_gene: NA; abundance: NA; j_gene: TRBJ1-1; v_gene: TRBV2; CDR3nt: TGTGCCAGCAGTCTGGGACGGAACACTGAAGCTTTCTTT; CDR3aa: CASSLGRNTEAFF
d_gene: NA; abundance: NA; j_gene: TRBJ2-7; v_gene: TRBV5-4; CDR3nt: TGTGCCAGCAGCTCGGGGTTTAGCTCCTACGAGCAGTACTTC; CDR3aa: CASSSGFSSYEQYF
d_gene: TRBD2; abundance: NA; j_gene: TRBJ2-5; v_gene: TRBV6-1; CDR3nt: TGTGCCAGCAGTGTTCACAGGGGACTAGCGGGGCCCCAAGAGACCCAGTACTTC; CDR3aa: CASSVHRGLAGPQETQYF
d_gene: NA; abundance: NA; j_gene: TRBJ1-2; v_gene: TRBV7-6; CDR3nt: TGTGCCAGCAGCTTAGGTGATGCCCAGACCAACTATGGCTACACCTTC; CDR3aa: CASSLGDAQTNYGYTF
d_gene: NA; abundance: many; j_gene: TRBJ1-3; v_gene: TRBV7-2; CDR3nt: TGTGCCAGCAGCTTAGGGCCTCCACAGGAGGAGCGAAACACCATATATTTT; CDR3aa: CASSLGPPQEERNTIYF
d_gene: NA; abundance: NA; j_gene: TRBJ2-7; v_gene: TRBV27; CDR3nt: TGTGCCAGCAGTTCTCCAGGCTACGAGCAGTACTTC; CDR3aa: CASSSPGYEQYF
d_gene: NA; abundance: NA; j_gene: TRBJ2-7; v_gene: TRBV18; CDR3nt: TGTGCCAGCTCACTCGGAACACGGACTACCCACTACGAGCAGTACTTC; CDR3aa: CASSLGTRTTHYEQYF
d_gene: NA; abundance: NA; j_gene: TRBJ2-3; v_gene: TRBV4-3; CDR3nt: TGCGCCAGCAGCCTGCAGGGAGATACGCAGTATTTT; CDR3aa: CASSLQGDTQYF
d_gene: NA; abundance: once; j_gene: TRBJ2-7; v_gene: TRBV5-4; CDR3nt: TGTGCCAGCAGCTCCTTTGGACGGGCCCCTTCCTACGAGCAGTACTTC; CDR3aa: CASSSFGRAPSYEQYF
d_gene: NA; abundance: NA; j_gene: TRBJ1-3; v_gene: TRBV11-2; CDR3nt: TGTGCCAGCAGCCTCCACCGGGGAGCAGCCGGAAACACCATATATTTT; CDR3aa: CASSLHRGAAGNTIYF
d_gene: NA; abundance: NA; j_gene: TRBJ2-7; v_gene: TRBV4-2; CDR3nt: TGTGCCAGCAGCCAGAGAGAGGGGGACGAGCAGTACTTC; CDR3aa: CASSQREGDEQYF
d_gene: NA; abundance: NA; j_gene: TRBJ2-5; v_gene: TRBV28; CDR3nt: TGTGCCAGCAGTTTTGAGTTCGGGGGGGCAGGGGGTAAACAGACCCAGTACTTC; CDR3aa: CASSFEFGGAGGKQTQYF
d_gene: NA; abundance: many; j_gene: TRBJ2-2; v_gene: TRBV6-1; CDR3nt: TGTGCCAGCAATTCCGGGGAGGCTCCCCCCGGGGAGCTGTTTTTT; CDR3aa: CASNSGEAPPGELFF
d_gene: NA; abundance: NA; j_gene: TRBJ1-1; v_gene: TRBV7-2; CDR3nt: TGTGCCAGCAGTCGCCAGGGCGGGGGCACTGAAGCTTTCTTT; CDR3aa: CASSRQGGGTEAFF
d_gene: TRBD2; abundance: NA; j_gene: TRBJ2-7; v_gene: TRBV7-9; CDR3nt: TGTGCCAGCAGCTTATTCCGCCTAGCGGGAGACGAGCAGTACTTC; CDR3aa: CASSLFRLAGDEQYF
d_gene: TRBD1; abundance: NA; j_gene: TRBJ2-5; v_gene: TRBV5-4; CDR3nt: TGTGCCAGCAGCCTCTGGACAGGAGAGACCCAGTACTTC; CDR3aa: CASSLWTGETQYF
d_gene: NA; abundance: few; j_gene: TRBJ1-5; v_gene: TRBV6-1; CDR3nt: TGTGCCAGCAAAGGACAGTACAATCAGCCCCAGCATTTT; CDR3aa: CASKGQYNQPQHF
d_gene: NA; abundance: NA; j_gene: TRBJ2-2; v_gene: TRBV27; CDR3nt: TGTGCCAGCAGTTTCGGCTGGGACACCGGGGAGCTGTTTTTT; CDR3aa: CASSFGWDTGELFF
d_gene: TRBD2; abundance: few; j_gene: TRBJ2-7; v_gene: TRBV30; CDR3nt: TGTGCCTGGAGTGTGACTAGCGGGACGGACGAGCAGTACTTC; CDR3aa: CAWSVTSGTDEQYF
d_gene: NA; abundance: NA; j_gene: TRBJ1-1; v_gene: TRBV11-2; CDR3nt: TGTGCCAGCAGCTTAGGTATAAACAGGCGTGAAGCTTTCTTT; CDR3aa: CASSLGINRREAFF
d_gene: NA; abundance: NA; j_gene: TRBJ2-5; v_gene: TRBV11-2; CDR3nt: TGTGCCAGCAGCCCGTCCGGGAGACAAGAGACCCAGTACTTC; CDR3aa: CASSPSGRQETQYF
d_gene: TRBD1; abundance: NA; j_gene: TRBJ2-5; v_gene: TRBV2; CDR3nt: TGTGCCAGCAGTTTGGACAGGGGGCTTCAAGAGACCCAGTACTTC; CDR3aa: CASSLDRGLQETQYF
d_gene: NA; abundance: NA; j_gene: TRBJ2-1; v_gene: TRBV10-3; CDR3nt: TGTGCCATCAGTGAGTCGACTGGATACAATGAGCAGTTCTTC; CDR3aa: CAISESTGYNEQFF
d_gene: NA; abundance: NA; j_gene: TRBJ2-1; v_gene: TRBV2; CDR3nt: TGTGCCAGCAGTGAGAGTAGCGGTCTCAATGAGCAGTTCTTC; CDR3aa: CASSESSGLNEQFF
d_gene: TRBD1; abundance: once; j_gene: TRBJ1-1; v_gene: TRBV19; CDR3nt: TGTGCCAGTAGTATATCTTTTGGAGGGGGCGAGGAAACGGAAGCTTTCTTT; CDR3aa: CASSISFGGGEETEAFF
d_gene: NA; abundance: NA; j_gene: TRBJ1-2; v_gene: TRBV14; CDR3nt: TGTGCCAGCAGCCAATTCGGGAACCAGAACTATGGCTACACCTTC; CDR3aa: CASSQFGNQNYGYTF
d_gene: TRBD1; abundance: NA; j_gene: TRBJ1-1; v_gene: TRBV18; CDR3nt: TGTGCCAGCTCACCATCCCGGGACAGAGAAGCTTTCTTT; CDR3aa: CASSPSRDREAFF
d_gene: NA; abundance: NA; j_gene: TRBJ2-7; v_gene: TRBV29-1; CDR3nt: TGCAGCGTTGCGAGAGGCGGGCCCTACGAGCAGTACTTC; CDR3aa: CSVARGGPYEQYF
d_gene: NA; abundance: NA; j_gene: TRBJ2-3; v_gene: TRBV5-4; CDR3nt: TGTGCCAGCAGCACCCGGGGGAGGGGGACCCTTTCAACAGATACGCAGTATTTT; CDR3aa: CASSTRGRGTLSTDTQYF
d_gene: NA; abundance: NA; j_gene: TRBJ1-2; v_gene: TRBV28; CDR3nt: TGTGCCAGCAGAAAACGGACCCTTAACTATGGCTACACCTTC; CDR3aa: CASRKRTLNYGYTF
d_gene: NA; abundance: NA; j_gene: TRBJ2-2; v_gene: TRBV7-9; CDR3nt: TGTGCCAGCAGCCGCCTTGAAAGGGGCAGACTGTTTTTT; CDR3aa: CASSRLERGRLFF
d_gene: NA; abundance: NA; j_gene: TRBJ1-1; v_gene: TRBV7-9; CDR3nt: TGTGCCAGCAGTTCAACAGAGGACACTGAAGCTTTCTTT; CDR3aa: CASSSTEDTEAFF
d_gene: TRBD1; abundance: NA; j_gene: TRBJ2-7; v_gene: TRBV28; CDR3nt: TGTGCCAGCAGTTCCCCGGGACAGGGGCCCTATCGAGAGCAGTACTTC; CDR3aa: CASSSPGQGPYREQYF
d_gene: NA; abundance: NA; j_gene: TRBJ2-1; v_gene: TRBV27; CDR3nt: TGTGCCAGCAGTTTGTCAGGGTACTCCTACAATGAGCAGTTCTTC; CDR3aa: CASSLSGYSYNEQFF